This TCR beta chain was observed in a study of blood T cell repertoires in COVID-19. The germline CDR1 and CDR2 sequences are KGHSH and LQKENI. The CDR3 is 15 amino acids. The V and J ends lost 3 bases and 2 bases respectively, with 12 bases between them. This table comes from immunoSEQ multiplex PCR, and its TCRdb copy is limited to in-frame clones, with some not included. The sample lists fewer than 300,000 clones; less than 90% were seen once. Material for sequencing was peripheral blood. V and J are TRBV18 and TRBJ2-3; D is possibly TRBD1 (7 bases). This TCR came from a human donor in a cohort sampled during active COVID-19. Here the CDR3 DNA reads TGTGCCAGCTCACCCCAGGGGGGATTCACAGATACGCAGTATTTT. It codes for CASSPQGGFTDTQYF.